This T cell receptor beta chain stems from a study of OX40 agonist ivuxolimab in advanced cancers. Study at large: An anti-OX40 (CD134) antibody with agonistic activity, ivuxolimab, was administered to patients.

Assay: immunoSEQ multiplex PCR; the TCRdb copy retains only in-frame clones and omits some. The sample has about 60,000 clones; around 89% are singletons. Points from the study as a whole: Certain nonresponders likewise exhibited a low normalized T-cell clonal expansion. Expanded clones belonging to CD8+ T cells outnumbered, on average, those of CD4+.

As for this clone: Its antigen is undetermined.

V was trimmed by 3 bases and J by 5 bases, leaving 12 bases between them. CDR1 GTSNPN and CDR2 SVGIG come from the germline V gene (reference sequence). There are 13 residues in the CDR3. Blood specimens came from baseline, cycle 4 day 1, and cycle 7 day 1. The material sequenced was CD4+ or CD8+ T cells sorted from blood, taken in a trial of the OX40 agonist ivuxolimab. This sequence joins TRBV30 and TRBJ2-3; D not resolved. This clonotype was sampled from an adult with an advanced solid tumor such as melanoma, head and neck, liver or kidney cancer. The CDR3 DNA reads TGTGCCTGGAGCCCGGATTCCGAAGATACGCAGTATTTT. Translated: CAWSPDSEDTQYF.